This is a list of T cell receptor beta chains from one sample in a study of cytomegalovirus exposure and HLA in healthy donors. Some clones are missing from TCRdb's copy, which holds only in-frame ones; the method was immunoSEQ multiplex PCR. The data show approximately 45,000 clones, and the top ten clones hold 2% to 2.5%. The source material was PBMCs. Every receptor here comes from a woman in her thirties or forties in good health and CMV-seronegative. Both conserved end residues are part of each CDR3. A D gene is named only where the DNA matches it firmly.

v_call	cdr3_length	d_call	j_call	cdr3_aa
TRBV4-1	13	-	TRBJ2-1	CASSQAASDEQFF
TRBV30	14	TRBD1	TRBJ2-2	CAWSRDRVPGELFF
TRBV19	13	-	TRBJ2-1	CASSIGGLGEQFF
TRBV5-4	16	-	TRBJ2-1	CASSQDIGGADNEQFF
TRBV11-3	17	TRBD1	TRBJ2-3	CASSETSTGPGTDTQYF
TRBV5-4	14	TRBD1	TRBJ1-1	CASSLGQGYTEAFF
TRBV11-3	17	-	TRBJ1-5	CASSLVARELSNQPQHF
TRBV2	15	TRBD2	TRBJ2-5	CASSPRGSGGKTQYF
TRBV4-3	15	-	TRBJ2-2	CASSQRGGRTGELFF
TRBV9	15	-	TRBJ2-3	CASTSSSGSTETQYF
TRBV2	14	-	TRBJ2-5	CASVESAAFGTQYF
TRBV19	13	-	TRBJ2-5	CASSVAGSETQYF
TRBV27	14	TRBD1	TRBJ1-1	CASSFSLGTGEAFF
TRBV18	16	-	TRBJ2-6	CASSPYRFSGANVLTF
TRBV5-1	13	TRBD2	TRBJ2-7	CASSLAVAGEQYF
TRBV18	14	-	TRBJ2-7	CASSRGGGVYEQYF
TRBV6-6	14	-	TRBJ2-7	CASIEGGGSYEQYF